The 20 T cell receptor beta chains in this list originate from one sample, sequenced in a study of cytomegalovirus exposure and HLA in healthy donors. PCR employed 60 Vbeta and 13 Jbeta primers. Repertoires were generated with immunoSEQ multiplex PCR, while TCRdb's copy carries only in-frame clones and drops some. The data show under 300,000 clones, with 70% to 90% seen just once and roughly 4% held by the top ten. The sequenced sample consisted of PBMCs. The receptors originated from a man aged 35 to 55 in good health and CMV-seropositive.

The genes are TRBV9 and TRBJ2-1, with 11 nucleotides matching TRBD2. The CDR3 has 16 amino acids. The J segment lost 2 bases and the V segment lost 4 bases, leaving 5 bases of the junction unmatched. Germline loops: CDR1 SGDLS, CDR2 YYNGEE. CDR3 sequence (DNA): TGTGCCAGCAGCCTTCGACTAGCGGGAACCTACAATGAGCAGTTCTTC. Translated: CASSLRLAGTYNEQFF.

The chain employs TRBV4-2 and TRBJ2-7; 8 nucleotides match TRBD2. CDR1 and CDR2 from the germline V gene are LGHNA and YNFKEQ. The CDR3 loop spans 16 amino acids. The V and J ends lost 1 base and 2 bases, in that order; junction bases with no gene match: 7. The DNA for the CDR3 is TGTGCCAGCAGCCAAGTAGGGCGGGAGGCTCCCTACGAGCAGTACTTC. Residues: CASSQVGREAPYEQYF.

The chain has TRBV10-3 and TRBJ2-7; tentative D call: TRBD1 (5 bases). Germline V CDR1 and CDR2: ENHRY, SYGVKD. The CDR3 is 13 amino acids. Trimming took 5 bases from V and 0 from J, leaving 8 bases between them. Here the CDR3 DNA reads TGTGCCATCAGTCCAGGGTCCTCCTACGAGCAGTACTTC. Residues: CAISPGSSYEQYF.

V is TRBV27 and J is TRBJ2-3; TRBD1 agrees at 9 bases. Germline trimming cut 2 bases from V and 2 bases from J; bases unmatched to any gene: 11. The V gene's germline CDR1 is MNHEY and CDR2 SMNVEV (reference sequence). CDR3 size: 18 residues. This chain's CDR3 is CASSLTLQGALYTDTQYF. The CDR3 DNA follows: TGTGCCAGCAGTTTAACATTACAGGGGGCCCTTTACACAGATACGCAGTATTTT.

The gene calls are TRBV28 and TRBJ1-2; D is unresolved. The V end lost 3 bases, the J end lost 8 bases, and 13 bases lay between the germline ends. The CDR3 contains 13 residues. Germline V gives CDR1 MDHEN, CDR2 SYDVKM. The DNA of the CDR3 is TGTGCCAGCAGTTTTGAGAGAATAAAAGGCTACACCTTC. This translates into CASSFERIKGYTF.

V usage is TRBV5-1 and J usage is TRBJ2-1; 8 nucleotides agree with TRBD1. The junction had 6 bases not matched to a gene; V was cut back by 4 bases and J by 3 bases. The germline V gene has CDR1 SGHRS and CDR2 YFSETQ. CDR3 length: 15 residues. The chain's CDR3 is CASSPGQGYYNEQFF. The CDR3 coding sequence is TGCGCCAGCAGCCCCGGACAGGGTTACTACAATGAGCAGTTCTTC.

The V gene is TRBV4-1, the J gene TRBJ2-5; D gene unclear. The J call could be wrong; TRBJ2-7 is a better fit for the DNA end. CDR1 is MGHRA, CDR2 YSYEKL, per germline. The CDR3 totals 14 residues. CDR3 sequence (DNA): TGCGCCAGCAGCCAGGTGAGAGCCTCCTACGAGCAGTACTTC. This sequence encodes CASSQVRASYEQYF.

The CDR3 DNA is TGTGCCAGCAGCTTAGCGGGGTCCGACAGGGGGCGAAACGAGCAGTACTTC. It is translated as CASSLAGSDRGRNEQYF. This sequence joins TRBV7-9 and TRBJ2-7; 10 bases fit TRBD1. V was clipped by 0 bases and J by 5 bases; unmatched bases: 10. Germline CDR1 SEHNR, CDR2 FQNEAQ (reference sequence). There are 17 residues in the CDR3. The full variable domain, with the rest looked up from reference TRBV7-9 and TRBJ2-7, is DTGVSQNPRHKITKRGQNVTFRCDPISEHNRLYWYRQTLGQGPEFLTYFQNEAQLEKSRLLSDRFSAERPKGSFSTLEIQRTEQGDSAMYLCASSLAGSDRGRNEQYFGPGTRLTVT.

The rearrangement joins TRBV27 to TRBJ2-3; 7 nucleotides agree with TRBD1. J gave up 6 bases and V 7 bases, and 10 bases lay outside the gene matches. The CDR3 runs 14 residues. Germline-derived CDR1 and CDR2 are MNHEY and SMNVEV (reference sequence). The CDR3 region is CASIPDRDSDTQYF. The CDR3 region has the DNA TGTGCCAGCATTCCCGACAGGGATAGCGATACGCAGTATTTT.

The chain combines TRBV28 with TRBJ1-4; TRBD1 matches at 8 bases. Germline V lookup: CDR1 MDHEN, CDR2 SYDVKM. V lost 5 bases and J lost 4; bases outside the gene matches: 6. The CDR3 runs to 15 residues. The CDR3 nucleotides read TGTGCCAGCAGTGTAAGACAGGGGTATAATGAAAAACTGTTTTTT. Translation gives CASSVRQGYNEKLFF.

CDR3 DNA sequence: TGTGCCAGCAGCTCGCTACTGCAAGCGGTCACAGATACGCAGTATTTT. Amino acids: CASSSLLQAVTDTQYF. The chain combines TRBV5-4 with TRBJ2-3, with D possibly matching TRBD2 (5 bases). The CDR3 loop spans 16 amino acids. Trimming left V 3 bases short and J 2 bases short, with 16 bases between. The germline CDR1 and CDR2 sequences are SGHNT and YYREEE (reference sequence). The variable domain in full, completed from reference TRBV5-4 and TRBJ2-3, reads ETGVTQSPTHLIKTRGQQVTLRCSSQSGHNTVSWYQQALGQGPQFIFQYYREEENGRGNFPPRFSGLQFPNYSSELNVNALELDDSALYLCASSSLLQAVTDTQYFGPGTRLTVL.

This clone was detected only once. This rearrangement joins TRBV5-6 to TRBJ2-3, with 11 bases identical to TRBD1. The germline CDR1 and CDR2 sequences are SGHDT and YYEEEE. The CDR3 has 14 residues. V gave up 4 bases and J gave up 6 bases; unmatched junction bases: 4. This CDR3 is CASSGQGAGDTQYF. As DNA, the CDR3 is TGTGCCAGCAGCGGACAGGGGGCTGGGGATACGCAGTATTTT.

The gene calls are TRBV7-2 and TRBJ2-5; 9 bases agree with TRBD2. CDR3 length: 16 amino acids. Trimming took 1 base from V and 5 from J; bases not matched to a gene: 8. The germline V gene has CDR1 SGHTA and CDR2 FQGNSA. The CDR3 here is CASSLGGLAGLETQYF. CDR3 nucleotide sequence: TGTGCCAGCAGCTTAGGAGGGCTAGCGGGATTGGAGACCCAGTACTTC.

CDR3 nucleotides: TGCGCCAGCAGCAGTAGCGCCTCTCCTTCCTACGAGCAGTACTTC. It translates to CASSSSASPSYEQYF. The gene calls are TRBV4-1 and TRBJ2-5, with D possibly TRBD2 on 5 matching bases. Near its end, the DNA agrees better with TRBJ2-7, so the J call may be wrong. Germline CDR1 reads MGHRA; CDR2 reads YSYEKL. The CDR3 is made up of 15 amino acids.

This clone was picked up one time. CDR3 DNA sequence: TGTGCCAGCAGCTCACCGGGAGAGACCCAGTACTTC. The encoded protein is CASSSPGETQYF. The V call is TRBV7-6, the J call TRBJ2-5, with unresolved D. CDR1 SGHVS and CDR2 FNYEAQ come from the germline V gene. There are 12 residues in the CDR3. The V end was cut by 4 bases, the J end by 4 bases, with 7 bases between.

This rearrangement joins TRBV7-8 to TRBJ1-2, with 7 nucleotides matching TRBD1. The germline CDR1 and CDR2 sequences are SGHVS and FQNEAQ. V trimming: 2 bases; J trimming: 0 bases; junction bases outside the gene matches: 9. The CDR3 has 17 amino acids. The CDR3 sequence is CASSLTTGSSSNYGYTF. The CDR3 DNA reads TGTGCCAGCAGCTTAACGACAGGGTCGTCTTCTAACTATGGCTACACCTTC.

The gene calls are TRBV9 and TRBJ2-3; 10 nucleotides line up with TRBD2. Germline-derived CDR1 and CDR2 are SGDLS and YYNGEE. The CDR3 is made up of 15 amino acids. With V trimmed by 3 bases and J by 3 bases, 4 bases remained unmatched. In DNA, the CDR3 is TGTGCCAGCAGCGCAGCTAGCGGGGGAACAGATACGCAGTATTTT. The encoded protein is CASSAASGGTDTQYF.

The gene calls are TRBV28 and TRBJ2-7; TRBD2 aligns across 9 bases. Germline CDR1 reads MDHEN; CDR2 reads SYDVKM. With 5 bases clipped from V and 6 bases from J, the junction kept 8 bases outside the gene matches. The CDR3 has 14 residues. The CDR3 DNA reads as TGTGCCAGCAGTCAAAGCGGGAGGCTAGGCGAGCAGTACTTC. Protein product: CASSQSGRLGEQYF.

The rearrangement uses TRBV28 and TRBJ2-1, with D tentatively TRBD2 (6 bases). V was shortened by 3 bases and J by 12 bases, with 24 bases between the two germline ends. The V gene's germline CDR1 is MDHEN and CDR2 SYDVKM. The CDR3 runs 16 residues. CDR3 amino acids: CASSFIGGGTEMSQFF. Here the CDR3 DNA reads TGTGCCAGCAGTTTTATCGGAGGTGGGACTGAAATGTCGCAGTTCTTC. The whole variable domain, remainder taken from reference TRBV28 and TRBJ2-1, is DVKVTQSSRYLVKRTGEKVFLECVQDMDHENMFWYRQDPGLGLRLIYFSYDVKMKEKGDIPEGYSVSREKKERFSLILESASTNQTSMYLCASSFIGGGTEMSQFFGPGTRLTVL.

V is TRBV6-5 and J is TRBJ2-3; maybe TRBD2 (6 bases). The V gene lost 2 bases and the J gene lost 2 bases, with 14 bases spanning the gap. Germline V gene lookup returns CDR1 MNHEY and CDR2 SVGAGI. CDR3 size: 16 residues. This chain's CDR3 is CASSYLPGANTDTQYF. The CDR3 bases are TGTGCCAGCAGTTACCTACCGGGAGCTAACACAGATACGCAGTATTTT.